The source of this T cell receptor (beta chain) is a study of T cell clones after liver transplantation. For the study at large: Liver transplant recipients had immunosuppression withdrawal attempted within 2 years. A pre-transplant mixed lymphocyte reaction with TCRbeta sequencing defined graft-donor-reactive clones followed in post-transplant blood. Notes on the study in general: The donor-reactive repertoire was only partly measurable in a couple of subjects, lacking donor cells.

This CDR3 is 15 amino acids long. The germline V and J ends were trimmed by 7 bases and 1 base, with 16 bases remaining between them. Germline V CDR1 and CDR2: MNHEY, SVGAGI. Unstimulated PBMCs were sorted into CD3+CD4+ and CD3+CD8+ populations. To note about this clone: Its antigen is not known.

Profiled with immunoSEQ multiplex PCR; TCRdb holds only in-frame clones, not every one. The sample lists 77,000 or so clones, over 70% occurring once. Sequencing used CD4+ T cells from blood, obtained 12 months after liver transplant. The rearrangement joins TRBV6-5 to TRBJ1-2, with D perhaps TRBD1 (5 bases). The TCR originated in a human patient who received a liver transplant. Some T cells may arise from the graft donor. The CDR3 DNA is TGTGCCAGCACTAGGGGCGGAAGGAGTAACTATGGCTACACCTTC. This translates into CASTRGGRSNYGYTF.